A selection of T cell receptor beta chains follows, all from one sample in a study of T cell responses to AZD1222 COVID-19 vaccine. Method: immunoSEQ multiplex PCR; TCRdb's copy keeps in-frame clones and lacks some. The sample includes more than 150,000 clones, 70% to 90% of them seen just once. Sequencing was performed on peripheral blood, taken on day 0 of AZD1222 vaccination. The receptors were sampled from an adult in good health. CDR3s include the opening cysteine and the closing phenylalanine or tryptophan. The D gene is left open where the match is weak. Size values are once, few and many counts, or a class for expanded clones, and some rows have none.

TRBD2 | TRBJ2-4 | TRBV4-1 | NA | CASSQGLAGGPAKNIQYF | TGCGCCAGCAGCCAAGGATTAGCGGGGGGGCCGGCCAAAAACATTCAGTACTTC
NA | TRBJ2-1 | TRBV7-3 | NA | CASSLRATTNYNEQFF | TGTGCCAGCAGCTTACGGGCAACCACTAACTACAATGAGCAGTTCTTC
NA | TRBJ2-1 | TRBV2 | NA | CASSGTPMGEQFF | TGTGCCAGCAGCGGGACCCCCATGGGTGAGCAGTTCTTC
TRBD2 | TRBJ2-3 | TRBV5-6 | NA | CASSLQLAGSTQYF | TGTGCCAGCAGCTTACAACTAGCGGGCTCTACGCAGTATTTT
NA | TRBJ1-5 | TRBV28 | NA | CASSPLFDRQNQPQHF | TGTGCCAGCAGCCCACTCTTTGACAGGCAAAATCAGCCCCAGCATTTT
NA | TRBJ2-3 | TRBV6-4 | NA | CASSDDGGGTDTQYF | TGTGCCAGCAGTGACGACGGGGGTGGCACAGATACGCAGTATTTT
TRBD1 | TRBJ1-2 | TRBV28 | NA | CASSLYKQGGNYGYTF | TGTGCCAGCAGTTTATATAAACAGGGGGGTAACTATGGCTACACCTTC
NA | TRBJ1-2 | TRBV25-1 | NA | CASSEGYSYGYTF | TGTGCCAGCAGTGAAGGATACTCCTATGGCTACACCTTC
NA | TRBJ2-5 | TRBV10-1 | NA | CASSGDLETQYF | TGCGCCAGCAGCGGGGACCTAGAGACCCAGTACTTC
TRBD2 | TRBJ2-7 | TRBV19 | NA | CASSMTSTYYEQYF | TGTGCCAGTAGTATGACTAGCACCTACTACGAGCAGTACTTC
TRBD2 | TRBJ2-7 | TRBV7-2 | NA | CASSLAPSGASYEQYF | TGTGCCAGCAGCTTAGCGCCTAGCGGGGCCTCCTACGAGCAGTACTTC
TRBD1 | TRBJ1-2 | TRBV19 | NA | CASKAGGGGYTF | TGTGCCAGTAAAGCAGGGGGTGGTGGCTACACCTTC
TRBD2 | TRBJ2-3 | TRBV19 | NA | CASRTGTRGTDTQYF | TGTGCCAGTAGAACCGGGACTAGAGGCACAGATACGCAGTATTTT
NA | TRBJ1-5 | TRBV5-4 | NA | CASSLGGGSNQPQHF | TGTGCCAGCAGCTTGGGGGGGGGCTCCAATCAGCCCCAGCATTTT
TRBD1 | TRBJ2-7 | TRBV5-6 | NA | CASSSGTGVYSYEQYF | TGTGCCAGCAGCTCCGGGACAGGGGTCTACTCCTACGAGCAGTACTTC
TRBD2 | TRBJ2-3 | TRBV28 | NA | CASRKRETTDTQYF | TGTGCCAGCAGGAAGCGGGAGACCACAGATACGCAGTATTTT
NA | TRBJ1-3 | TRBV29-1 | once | CSAGGQMENGNTIYF | TGCAGCGCTGGAGGGCAAATGGAGAATGGAAACACCATATATTTT
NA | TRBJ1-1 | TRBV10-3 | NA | CATIPTRAGDTEAFF | TGTGCCACCATACCTACAAGGGCGGGGGACACTGAAGCTTTCTTT
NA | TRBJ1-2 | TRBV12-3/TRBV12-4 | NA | CASTMGGAHGYTF | TGTGCCAGCACCATGGGAGGGGCTCATGGCTACACCTTC
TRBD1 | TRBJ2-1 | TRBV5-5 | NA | CASSFQGGHYNEQFF | TGTGCCAGCAGCTTCCAAGGGGGCCACTACAATGAGCAGTTCTTC
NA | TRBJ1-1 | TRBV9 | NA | CASSVGVKNTEAFF | TGTGCCAGCAGCGTAGGAGTGAAGAACACTGAAGCTTTCTTT
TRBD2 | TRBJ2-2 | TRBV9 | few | CASSVATSGGGELFF | TGTGCCAGCAGCGTAGCTACTAGCGGGGGCGGGGAGCTGTTTTTT
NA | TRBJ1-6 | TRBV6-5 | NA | CASSYSTQALNSPLHF | TGTGCCAGCAGTTACTCGACCCAGGCACTTAATTCACCCCTCCACTTT
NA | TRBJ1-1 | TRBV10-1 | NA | CASSASGKDTEAFF | TGCGCCAGCAGTGCCAGTGGTAAGGACACTGAAGCTTTCTTT
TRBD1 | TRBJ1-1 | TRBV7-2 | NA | CASSRGHTEAFF | TGTGCCAGCAGCAGGGGGCACACTGAAGCTTTCTTT
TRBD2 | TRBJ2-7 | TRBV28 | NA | CASSSTSGGIYEQYF | TGTGCCAGCAGTTCAACTAGCGGGGGTATCTACGAGCAGTACTTC
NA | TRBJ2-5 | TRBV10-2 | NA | CASSERETQYF | TGCGCCAGCAGTGAACGAGAGACCCAGTACTTC
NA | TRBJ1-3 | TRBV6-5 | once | CASTGSGNTIYF | TGTGCCAGCACGGGCTCTGGAAACACCATATATTTT
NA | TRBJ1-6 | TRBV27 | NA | CASSLQGTSKAYNSPLHF | TGTGCCAGCAGTTTACAGGGGACATCGAAAGCCTATAATTCACCCCTCCACTTT
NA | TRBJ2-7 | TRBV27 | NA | CASSLSGTIYEQYF | TGTGCCAGCAGTCTATCCGGGACAATCTACGAGCAGTACTTC
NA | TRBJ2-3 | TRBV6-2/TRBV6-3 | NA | CASSYSKRGSVWAGTDTQYF | TGTGCCAGCAGTTACTCGAAAAGGGGGTCGGTCTGGGCAGGCACAGATACGCAGTATTTT
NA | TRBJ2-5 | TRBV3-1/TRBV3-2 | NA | CASSQDPGTRATQYF | TGTGCCAGCAGCCAAGATCCCGGGACTCGAGCGACCCAGTACTTC
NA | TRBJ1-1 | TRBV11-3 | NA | CASSPTRTGLVGAFF | TGTGCCAGCAGCCCCACTAGAACAGGGCTGGTTGGGGCTTTCTTT
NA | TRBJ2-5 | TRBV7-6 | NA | CASSERDGETQYF | TGTGCCAGCAGCGAACGGGACGGAGAGACCCAGTACTTC
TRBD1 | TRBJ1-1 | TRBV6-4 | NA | CASSEDRLNTEAFF | TGTGCCAGCAGTGAGGACAGGTTGAACACTGAAGCTTTCTTT
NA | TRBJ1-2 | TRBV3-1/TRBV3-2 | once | CASSQVDRVNYGYTF | TGTGCCAGCAGCCAAGTTGATCGGGTTAACTATGGCTACACCTTC
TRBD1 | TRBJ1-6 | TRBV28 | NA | CASSLADRDNPPLHF | TGTGCCAGCAGTTTGGCGGACAGGGATAATCCACCCCTCCACTTT
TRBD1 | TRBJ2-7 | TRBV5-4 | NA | CASSPRDRISYEQYF | TGTGCCAGCAGCCCCCGGGACAGAATTTCCTACGAGCAGTACTTC
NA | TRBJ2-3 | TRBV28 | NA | CASSPAADSTDTQYF | TGTGCCAGCAGCCCAGCCGCGGACAGCACAGATACGCAGTATTTT
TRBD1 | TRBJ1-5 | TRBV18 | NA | CASHGTGASQPQHF | TGTGCCAGCCATGGGACAGGGGCAAGTCAGCCCCAGCATTTT
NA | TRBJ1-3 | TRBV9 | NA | CASSVGGGFGGNTIYF | TGTGCCAGCAGCGTAGGTGGGGGGTTCGGTGGAAACACCATATATTTT
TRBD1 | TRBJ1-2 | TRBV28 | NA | CASSLGQGRYGYTF | TGTGCCAGCAGTCTTGGACAGGGGAGATATGGCTACACCTTC
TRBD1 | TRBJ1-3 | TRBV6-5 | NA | CASRQQGSYLDTIYF | TGTGCCAGCAGACAACAGGGGAGCTATTTGGACACCATATATTTT
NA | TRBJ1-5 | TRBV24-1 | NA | CATRGVLDQPQHF | TGTGCCACCAGAGGAGTGTTGGATCAGCCCCAGCATTTT
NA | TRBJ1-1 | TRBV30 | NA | CAWSVLRGLNTEAFF | TGTGCCTGGAGTGTACTCAGGGGATTGAACACTGAAGCTTTCTTT
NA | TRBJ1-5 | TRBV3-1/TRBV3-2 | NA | CASSYRWGDQPQHF | TGTGCCAGCAGCTACCGGTGGGGCGATCAGCCCCAGCATTTT
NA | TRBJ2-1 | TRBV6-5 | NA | CASSYRRTVSYNEQFF | TGTGCCAGCAGTTACCGCCGGACAGTCTCCTACAATGAGCAGTTCTTC
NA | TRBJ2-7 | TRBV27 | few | CASSAVGISSYEQYF | TGTGCCAGCAGTGCAGTGGGGATATCCTCCTACGAGCAGTACTTC
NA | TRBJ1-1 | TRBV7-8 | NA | CASSPVGWNTEAFF | TGTGCCAGCAGCCCCGTGGGTTGGAACACTGAAGCTTTCTTT
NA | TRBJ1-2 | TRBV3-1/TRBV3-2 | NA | CASSQDPNYGYTF | TGTGCCAGCAGCCAAGATCCCAACTATGGCTACACCTTC
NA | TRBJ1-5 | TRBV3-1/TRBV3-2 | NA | CASSQRHVGAGQPQHF | TGTGCCAGCAGCCAAAGACATGTCGGGGCAGGGCAGCCCCAGCATTTT